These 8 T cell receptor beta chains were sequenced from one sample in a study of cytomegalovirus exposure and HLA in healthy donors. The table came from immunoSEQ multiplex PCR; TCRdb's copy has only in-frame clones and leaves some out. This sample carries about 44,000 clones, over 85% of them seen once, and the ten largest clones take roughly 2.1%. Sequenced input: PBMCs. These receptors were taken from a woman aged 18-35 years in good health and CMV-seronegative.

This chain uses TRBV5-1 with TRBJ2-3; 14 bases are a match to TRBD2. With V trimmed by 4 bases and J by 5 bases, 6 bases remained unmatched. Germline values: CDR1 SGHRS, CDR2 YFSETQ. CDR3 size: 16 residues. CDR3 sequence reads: CASSPGTSGGKDTQYF. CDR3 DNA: TGCGCCAGCAGCCCCGGGACTAGCGGGGGTAAAGATACGCAGTATTTT.

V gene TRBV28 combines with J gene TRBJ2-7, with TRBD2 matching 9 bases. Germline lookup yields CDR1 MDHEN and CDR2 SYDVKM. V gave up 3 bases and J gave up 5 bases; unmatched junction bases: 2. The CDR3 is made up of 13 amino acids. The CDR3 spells CASSFAGGDEQYF. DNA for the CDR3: TGTGCCAGCAGTTTTGCGGGAGGGGACGAGCAGTACTTC.

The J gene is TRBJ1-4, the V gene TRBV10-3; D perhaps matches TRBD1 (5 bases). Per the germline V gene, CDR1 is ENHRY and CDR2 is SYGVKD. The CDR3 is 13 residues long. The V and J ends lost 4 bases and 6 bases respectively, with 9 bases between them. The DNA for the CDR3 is TGTGCCATCAGTGGTGGAGGGGATGAAAAACTGTTTTTT. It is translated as CAISGGGDEKLFF.

CDR3: CASSARGRSTEAFF. As DNA, the CDR3 is TGTGCCAGCAGCGCCAGGGGGCGAAGCACTGAAGCTTTCTTT. The V call is TRBV11-2, the J call TRBJ1-1; TRBD1 matches 8 bases. The germline gives CDR1 SGHAT, CDR2 FQNNGV. The CDR3 is 14 residues long. V lost 5 bases, J lost 4 bases, and 6 bases stayed unmatched.

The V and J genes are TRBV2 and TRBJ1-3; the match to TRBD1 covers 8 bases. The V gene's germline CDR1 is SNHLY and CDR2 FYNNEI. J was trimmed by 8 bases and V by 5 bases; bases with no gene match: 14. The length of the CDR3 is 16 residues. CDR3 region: CASSSIRTGPIDTIYF. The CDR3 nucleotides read TGTGCCAGCAGTTCTATTCGGACAGGGCCGATTGACACCATATATTTT.

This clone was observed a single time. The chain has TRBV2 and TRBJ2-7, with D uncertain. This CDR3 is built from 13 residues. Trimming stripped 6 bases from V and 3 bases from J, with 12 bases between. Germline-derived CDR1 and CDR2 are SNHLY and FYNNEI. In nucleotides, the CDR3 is TGTGCCAGCAGGGGCCAAGGTGGCTACGAGCAGTACTTC. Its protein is CASRGQGGYEQYF. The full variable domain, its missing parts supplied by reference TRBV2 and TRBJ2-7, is EPEVTQTPSHQVTQMGQEVILRCVPISNHLYFYWYRQILGQKVEFLVSFYNNEISEKSEIFDDQFSVERPDGSNFTLKIRSTKLEDSAMYFCASRGQGGYEQYFGPGTRLTVT.

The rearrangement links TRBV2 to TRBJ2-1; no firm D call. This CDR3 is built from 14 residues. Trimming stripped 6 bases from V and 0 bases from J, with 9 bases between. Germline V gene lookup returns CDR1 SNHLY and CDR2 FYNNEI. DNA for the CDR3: TGTGCCAGCAGACAGTTGGCCTCCTACAATGAGCAGTTCTTC. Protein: CASRQLASYNEQFF.

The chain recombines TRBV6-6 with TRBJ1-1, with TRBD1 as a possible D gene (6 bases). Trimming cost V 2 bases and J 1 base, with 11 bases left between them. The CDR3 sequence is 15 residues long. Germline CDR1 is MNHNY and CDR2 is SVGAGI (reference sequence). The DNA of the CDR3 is TGTGCCAGCAGTTACCCTGGACAGAAGAACACTGAAGCTTTCTTT. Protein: CASSYPGQKNTEAFF.